This T cell receptor beta chain was captured by sequencing in a study of cytomegalovirus exposure and HLA in healthy donors. Study outcomes and limitations: As was reported, the HLA-A and HLA-B alleles of most subjects were accurately predicted from TCR beta sequences.

About this clone: Antigen specificity is unknown.

PCR involved 60 Vbeta and 13 Jbeta primers. Assay used: immunoSEQ multiplex PCR; TCRdb lists only in-frame clones, some missing. The sample shows tens of thousands of clones, roughly 83% of them seen only once. Germline CDR1 and CDR2: MNHEY and SMNVEV (reference sequence). This CDR3 is built from 14 residues. Trimming stripped 2 bases from V and 0 bases from J, with 7 bases between. Sequencing was carried out using PBMCs. This receptor was identified in a woman aged 40-49 years in good health and CMV-seropositive. This chain links TRBV27 with TRBJ1-2; D call uncertain. Here the CDR3 DNA reads TGTGCCAGCAGTTTACGGCAGGCTAACTATGGCTACACCTTC. Protein product: CASSLRQANYGYTF.